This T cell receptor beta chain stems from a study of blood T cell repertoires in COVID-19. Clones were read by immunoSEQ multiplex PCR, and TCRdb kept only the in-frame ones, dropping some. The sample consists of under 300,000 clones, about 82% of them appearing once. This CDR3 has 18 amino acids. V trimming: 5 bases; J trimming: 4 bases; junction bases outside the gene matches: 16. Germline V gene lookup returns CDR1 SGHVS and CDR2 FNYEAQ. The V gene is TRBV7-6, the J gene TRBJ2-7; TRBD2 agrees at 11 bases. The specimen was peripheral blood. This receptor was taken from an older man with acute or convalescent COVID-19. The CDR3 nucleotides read TGTGCCAGCAGCGCCCATGAAAGGTCCGGGACTAGCGGATACGAGCAGTACTTC. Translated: CASSAHERSGTSGYEQYF.